A selection of T cell receptor beta chains follows, all from one sample in a study of human T cells and chemical hapten exposure. TCRdb re-analysed the RACE reads in MiXCR, keeping a single row per CDR3 protein. This table holds approximately 90,000 distinct CDR3 sequences, over 9.5% found once. The input for sequencing was whole blood, taken in connection with sensitization to the hapten diphenylcyclopropenone (DPC). The origin of the receptors is a man aged 40-49 years with alopecia areata. Some clones in this sample may be carry-over from other donors' samples. CDR3s include the opening cysteine and the closing phenylalanine or tryptophan. D genes are given only for firm matches. Size values are once, few and many counts, or a class for expanded clones, and some rows have none.

clone size,V gene,D gene,J gene,CDR3 DNA,CDR3 protein
few,TRBV11-3,TRBD1,TRBJ2-3,TGTGCCAGCAGCTCCCGACAGGGAGTTTCTAGTACGCAGTATTTT,CASSSRQGVSSTQYF
few,TRBV29-1,TRBD1,TRBJ2-5,TGCAGCGTTGATAAGGGGACAGGGAAGACCCAGTACTTC,CSVDKGTGKTQYF
-,TRBV7-2,-,TRBJ1-4,TGTGCCAGCAGCTTGACCCGTGGGGAAAAACTGTTTTTT,CASSLTRGEKLFF
many,TRBV29-1,TRBD2,TRBJ2-7,TGCAGCGTTGAAGCACGGACTAGCGGGGACTACGAGCAGTACTTC,CSVEARTSGDYEQYF
many,TRBV4-3,-,TRBJ1-3,TGCGCCAGCAGCCAAGATTGGGCGAACTCTGGAAACACCATATATTTT,CASSQDWANSGNTIYF
few,TRBV7-2,-,TRBJ2-5,TGTGCCAGCAGCTTAGCTAGGGAAGAGACCCAGTACTTC,CASSLAREETQYF
few,TRBV27,TRBD2,TRBJ2-3,TGTGCCAGCAGTCCCGTCCTGACCGGGACTAGCGGGAGGGATACGCAGTATTTT,CASSPVLTGTSGRDTQYF
many,TRBV11-1,TRBD1,TRBJ2-4,TGTGCCAGCAGCTTGCGCGGGACAGGGCTGAACATTCAGTACTTC,CASSLRGTGLNIQYF
few,TRBV11-1,-,TRBJ2-7,TGTGCCAGCAGCTTTGACGCCTCGAAGGAGCAGTACTTC,CASSFDASKEQYF
-,TRBV24-1,-,TRBJ2-1,TGTGCCACCAGTGATTCAGGGGCCGGGAACAATGAGCAGTTCTTC,CATSDSGAGNNEQFF
-,TRBV3-1,-,TRBJ1-4,TGTGCCAGCCGCGGGACGGCGAGGTCAACTAATGAAAAACTGTTTTTT,CASRGTARSTNEKLFF
-,TRBV30,-,TRBJ1-5,TGTGCCTGGTCAAAGGATAGCAATCAGCCCCAGCATTTT,CAWSKDSNQPQHF
-,TRBV6-2/TRBV6-3,-,TRBJ2-5,TGTGCCAGCAGTGCCCTCCTCGCGGACGTGGGGGAGACCCAGTACTTC,CASSALLADVGETQYF
-,TRBV5-1,-,TRBJ2-3,TGCGCCAGCAGCTTGTCAGGGTATCGCACAGATACGCAGTATTTT,CASSLSGYRTDTQYF
-,TRBV6-2/TRBV6-3,-,TRBJ1-1,TGTGCCAGCAGTTACGTGGACACTGAAGCTTTCTTT,CASSYVDTEAFF
few,TRBV23-1,-,TRBJ2-1,TGCGCCAGCAGTCATCATTTTACGGGAGAGGATGAGCAGTTCTTC,CASSHHFTGEDEQFF
many,TRBV4-2,-,TRBJ1-1,TGTGCCAGCAGCCAAGATCTTAGGGAGAACACTGAAGCTTTCTTT,CASSQDLRENTEAFF
few,TRBV12-3/TRBV12-4,TRBD2,TRBJ2-5,TGTGCCAGCAGTTTACTACTAGCGGGGAGGGAGACCCAGTACTTC,CASSLLLAGRETQYF
few,TRBV6-5,-,TRBJ2-5,TGTGCCAGCAGTTACGAGCCAGGGGTTCTATACTTC,CASSYEPGVLYF
-,TRBV27,TRBD2,TRBJ2-5,TGTGCCAGCAGTTTACTAGCGGGGTACCAAGAGACCCAGTACTTC,CASSLLAGYQETQYF
-,TRBV27,TRBD2,TRBJ2-1,TGTGCCAGCAGTCCCCGGGTAGCGGGAGTCAATGAGCAGTTCTTC,CASSPRVAGVNEQFF
-,TRBV5-5,-,TRBJ2-3,TGTGCCAGCAGCTGGGGTCGTCCGGGGGCAAGCAATCAGCCCCAGTATTTT,CASSWGRPGASNQPQYF
few,TRBV28,-,TRBJ2-1,TGTGCCAGCAGTTTCGTGGCAGGGTCCAATGAGCAGTTCTTC,CASSFVAGSNEQFF
-,TRBV10-3,TRBD1,TRBJ1-1,TGTGCCATCAGTGAACCGTTCCGGGACAGGGGGACTGAAGCTTTCTTT,CAISEPFRDRGTEAFF
-,TRBV11-2,TRBD2,TRBJ2-3,TGTGCCAGCAGCTCTAGCGGGATATGGACAGATACGCAGTATTTT,CASSSSGIWTDTQYF
many,TRBV7-2,-,TRBJ2-1,TGTGCCAGCCGCGTGAATTTGGTCGATGAGCAGTTCTTC,CASRVNLVDEQFF
-,TRBV10-3,-,TRBJ2-3,TGTGCCATCAGTTCCTCCCCGGGCGCGGGAAGAGATACGCAGTATTTT,CAISSSPGAGRDTQYF
many,TRBV10-2,-,TRBJ1-1,TGCGCCAGCAGTCAAGACACCACGAACACTGAAGCTTTCTTT,CASSQDTTNTEAFF
few,TRBV12-3/TRBV12-4,-,TRBJ2-3,TGTGCCAGCAGTGGGTTCTCAGGGGCTGCTGGAGCTAGTACGCAGTATTTT,CASSGFSGAAGASTQYF
-,TRBV4-3,TRBD2,TRBJ2-1,TGCGCCAGCAGCCAACAGCACGAGCGGGAGACGGATGAGCAGTTCTTC,CASSQQHERETDEQFF
few,TRBV6-2/TRBV6-3,-,TRBJ2-1,TGTGCCAGCAGTTCCGACAGCTGGATGGGAGAGCAGTTCTTC,CASSSDSWMGEQFF
few,TRBV20-1,TRBD1,TRBJ2-2,TGCAGTGCTAGAGATTTTTTTACGGCAGGGGGCGGCACCGGGGAGCTGTTTTTT,CSARDFFTAGGGTGELFF
many,TRBV12-3/TRBV12-4,-,TRBJ2-2,TGTGCCAGCAGTCCCCCTGCGGGCGGGACCGGGGAGCTGTTTTTT,CASSPPAGGTGELFF
-,TRBV29-1,TRBD2,TRBJ2-5,TGCAGCGTTGTGAGCGGGACTTCAAAAGAGACCCAGTACTTC,CSVVSGTSKETQYF
many,TRBV20-1,-,TRBJ2-1,TGCAGTGCTAGACTACCCGGGACTGGGTCCCCTTTCAATGAGCAGTTCTTC,CSARLPGTGSPFNEQFF
few,TRBV20-1,-,TRBJ1-5,TGCAGTGCTTCAACGGGTCCAGAACAGCCCCAGCATTTT,CSASTGPEQPQHF
few,TRBV10-3,-,TRBJ2-7,TGTGCCATCAGGGAACAGGTGTGGTACGAGCAGTACTTC,CAIREQVWYEQYF
-,TRBV20-1,TRBD1,TRBJ1-2,TGCAGTGCTACCGGTGGGGACAGGGGAGGCTACAACTTC,CSATGGDRGGYNF